These 24 T cell receptor beta chains came from one sample sequenced in a study of blood T cell repertoires in COVID-19. Profiling relied on immunoSEQ multiplex PCR, and the TCRdb table lists in-frame clones only, not all of them. The table lists around 130,000 clones, over 75% of them singletons. Sequencing input: peripheral blood. The receptors stem from a man aged 35 to 55 with active or convalescent COVID-19.

The V and J genes are TRBV5-4 and TRBJ2-3, with D perhaps matching TRBD2 (6 bases). The germline gives CDR1 SGHNT, CDR2 YYREEE (reference sequence). The germline V and J ends were trimmed by 2 bases and 5 bases, with 12 bases remaining between them. The length of the CDR3 is 14 residues. CDR3: CASSFAGSGDTQYF. CDR3 coding DNA: TGTGCCAGCAGCTTTGCGGGGTCCGGAGATACGCAGTATTTT.

The genes are TRBV2 and TRBJ1-1, with 10 positions matching TRBD1. V shed 5 bases, J shed 5 bases, and the junction held 8 bases outside the gene matches. CDR1 is SNHLY and CDR2 is FYNNEI in the germline V gene. The CDR3 loop spans 15 amino acids. The CDR3 loop is CASSLRTGGETEAFF. The CDR3 coding sequence is TGTGCCAGCAGTCTTCGGACAGGGGGTGAGACTGAAGCTTTCTTT.

The V call is TRBV6-1, the J call TRBJ2-7; a possible D gene is TRBD2 (5 bases). Between the trimmed V and J ends, which lost 3 bases and 5 bases, there was a span of 17 bases. This CDR3 is built from 15 residues. Germline CDR1 MNHNS, CDR2 SASEGT. The CDR3 coding sequence is TGTGCCAGCAGTGATCCAACCCCGGGAAAAAACGAGCAGTACTTC. Translating gives CASSDPTPGKNEQYF.

The chain has TRBV5-6 and TRBJ2-3; D is unclear. Trimming left V 0 bases short and J 4 bases short, with 6 bases between. CDR1 and CDR2 from the germline V gene are SGHDT and YYEEEE. The CDR3 runs to 13 residues. The CDR3 coding sequence is TGTGCCAGCAGCTTGGCCTCGGCAGATACGCAGTATTTT. Translation gives CASSLASADTQYF.

V is TRBV4-2 and J is TRBJ1-6; D is unresolved. CDR1 is LGHNA, CDR2 YNFKEQ, per germline. V was cut by 4 bases and J by 10 bases, with 11 bases left in between. This CDR3 spans 13 amino acids. CDR3 bases: TGTGCCAGCAGCCCTACTGAGGTCTCACCCCTCCACTTT. It specifies CASSPTEVSPLHF.

The chain links TRBV19 to TRBJ1-5; weak D call: TRBD1 (6 bases). The CDR3 is 15 amino acids. Germline V gives CDR1 LNHDA, CDR2 SQIVND (reference sequence). V lost 5 bases, J lost 0 bases, and 11 bases lay in between. CDR3 DNA sequence: TGTGCCAGTAGTTATACAGGGCCTAGCAATCAGCCCCAGCATTTT. It is translated as CASSYTGPSNQPQHF.

This clone appeared once. V gene TRBV5-4 combines with J gene TRBJ2-5; D remains ambiguous. CDR1 is SGHNT, CDR2 YYREEE, per germline (reference sequence). This CDR3 spans 13 amino acids. Trimming cost V 0 bases and J 5 bases, with 8 bases left between them. In nucleotides, the CDR3 is TGTGCCAGCAGCTTGGGTCTACTGGAGACCCAGTACTTC. This gives the protein CASSLGLLETQYF.

The gene calls are TRBV19 and TRBJ1-5; D not resolved. Germline V CDR1 and CDR2: LNHDA, SQIVND (reference sequence). The CDR3 covers 12 residues. V was shortened by 5 bases and J by 4 bases, with 6 bases between the two germline ends. CDR3: CASSYTNQPQHF. CDR3 DNA: TGTGCCAGTAGTTACACGAATCAGCCCCAGCATTTT.

The J gene is TRBJ1-2, the V gene TRBV9; the match to TRBD1 covers 10 bases. V gave up 4 bases and J gave up 3 bases; unmatched junction bases: 6. The CDR3 sequence is 15 residues long. Germline CDR1 is SGDLS and CDR2 is YYNGEE. CDR3 sequence reads: CASSPQTGGDYGYTF. The DNA for the CDR3 is TGTGCCAGCAGCCCACAGACAGGGGGCGACTATGGCTACACCTTC.

This clone was counted a few times. The V gene is TRBV7-3, the J gene TRBJ2-5; D gene unclear. Germline V CDR1 and CDR2: SGHTA, FQGTGA. This CDR3 spans 13 amino acids. The V and J ends lost 8 bases and 7 bases respectively, with 17 bases between them. The CDR3 DNA is TGTGCCAGCTGCGGTGACGGCACAACGACCCAGTACTTC. Amino acid sequence: CASCGDGTTTQYF.

CDR3 nucleotide sequence: TGTGCCAGCAGCTTAGCCTCGAATGAGCAGTTCTTC. Protein product: CASSLASNEQFF. This chain uses TRBV11-3 with TRBJ2-1; D gene ambiguous. The V gene lost 1 base and the J gene lost 7 bases, with 5 bases spanning the gap. CDR1 SGHNT and CDR2 YENEEA come from the germline V gene. CDR3 length: 12 residues.

The J gene is TRBJ2-4, the V gene TRBV12-5; tentatively, D is TRBD1 (6 bases). V lost 2 bases and J 7 bases, leaving 15 bases between the germline ends. The CDR3 length is 15 residues. Germline V gene lookup returns CDR1 LGHNT and CDR2 FRNRAP. CDR3 sequence (DNA): TGTGCTAGTGGTTTGCTATCAGGACAGAGGAACATTCAGTACTTC. Translating it yields CASGLLSGQRNIQYF. Combining the CDR3 with reference TRBV12-5 and TRBJ2-4 gives the whole variable domain DARVTQTPRHKVTEMGQEVTMRCQPILGHNTVFWYRQTMMQGLELLAYFRNRAPLDDSGMPKDRFSAEMPDATLATLKIQPSEPRDSAVYFCASGLLSGQRNIQYFGAGTRLSVL.

V is TRBV5-5 and J is TRBJ1-5, with a weak D call TRBD1 (5 bases). V was shortened by 0 bases and J by 5 bases, with 6 bases between the two germline ends. Germline loops: CDR1 SGHKS, CDR2 YYEKEE (reference sequence). The CDR3 sequence is 13 residues long. This chain's CDR3 is CASSLAGDQPQHF. The CDR3, as DNA: TGTGCCAGCAGCTTGGCGGGGGATCAGCCCCAGCATTTT.

The chain recombines TRBV9 with TRBJ2-2, with TRBD2 matching 8 bases. The CDR3 sequence is 15 residues long. The germline CDR1 and CDR2 sequences are SGDLS and YYNGEE. V shed 0 bases and J 5 bases; nucleotides not matched to a gene: 3. The CDR3 nucleotides read TGTGCCAGCAGCGTAGGCACTAGCGGTACCGGGGAGCTGTTTTTT. Translated: CASSVGTSGTGELFF. The entire variable domain, with the rest obtained from reference TRBV9 and TRBJ2-2, is as follows: DSGVTQTPKHLITATGQRVTLRCSPRSGDLSVYWYQQSLDQGLQFLIQYYNGEERAKGNILERFSAQQFPDLHSELNLSSLELGDSALYFCASSVGTSGTGELFFGEGSRLTVL.

The chain has TRBV18 and TRBJ2-2; 9 bases match TRBD1. This CDR3 comprises 14 residues. Looked up from germline, CDR1 is KGHSH and CDR2 is LQKENI. The V gene end was trimmed by 6 bases and the J gene end by 4 bases; junction bases not matched to a gene: 3. The CDR3 sequence is CASSDRGVTGELFF. In DNA form, the CDR3 reads TGTGCCAGCTCGGACAGGGGAGTCACCGGGGAGCTGTTTTTT.

V gene TRBV7-2 combines with J gene TRBJ2-7; 9 nucleotides match TRBD1. J gave up 2 bases and V 0 bases, and 2 bases lay outside the gene matches. This CDR3 comprises 15 residues. In germline, CDR1 is SGHTA, CDR2 FQGNSA. The CDR3 DNA sequence: TGTGCCAGCAGCTTAGCGGGACAGGGCCCCTACGAGCAGTACTTC. Its protein is CASSLAGQGPYEQYF. Full variable domain (outside the CDR3, taken from reference TRBV7-2 and TRBJ2-7): GAGVSQSPSNKVTEKGKDVELRCDPISGHTALYWYRQSLGQGLEFLIYFQGNSAPDKSGLPSDRFSAERTGGSVSTLTIQRTQQEDSAVYLCASSLAGQGPYEQYFGPGTRLTVT.

The chain couples TRBV10-2 to TRBJ2-7; 12 nucleotides line up with TRBD2. V gave up 4 bases and J gave up 2 bases; unmatched junction bases: 6. The CDR3 is 16 amino acids. CDR1 is WSHSY, CDR2 SAAADI, per germline. The CDR3 bases are TGCGCCAGCAGTGGCCGGACTAGCGGGGTCACCTACGAGCAGTACTTC. It encodes CASSGRTSGVTYEQYF.

The chain is built from TRBV19 and TRBJ1-6, with TRBD1 matching 8 bases. Losses at the gene ends were 0 bases for V and 10 bases for J; bases not matched to a gene: 5. The CDR3 has 15 residues. Germline CDR1 is LNHDA and CDR2 is SQIVND (reference sequence). For the CDR3, the DNA is TGTGCCAGTAGTATAGACGACAGGGGTGGGTCACCCCTCCACTTT. The encoded protein is CASSIDDRGGSPLHF.

The V gene is TRBV22-1, the J gene TRBJ2-7; TRBD1 is taken as the D call from the table, unchecked against the DNA. TRBV22-1 is tagged as a pseudogene. The CDR3 is 14 residues long. CDR3 sequence reads: CPGSAHPGVNEQYF. CDR3 bases: TGTCCTGGGAGCGCACACCCAGGGGTAAACGAGCAGTACTTC.

This clone was detected a few times. In DNA, the CDR3 is TGTGCCAGTAGTCCCCAGGGGGCGGGACAAGAGACCCAGTACTTC. It specifies CASSPQGAGQETQYF. This chain uses TRBV19 with TRBJ2-5, with 8 nucleotides matching TRBD1. The V gene end was trimmed by 5 bases and the J gene end by 2 bases; junction bases not matched to a gene: 7. Germline V gene sequence: CDR1 LNHDA, CDR2 SQIVND (reference sequence). This CDR3 comprises 15 residues.

This clone was seen just once. The chain joins TRBV19 to TRBJ1-2, with 7 bases fitting TRBD1. In germline, CDR1 is LNHDA, CDR2 SQIVND (reference sequence). This CDR3 has 16 residues. Trimming at V came to 4 bases and at J to 4 bases, leaving 12 bases not matched to a gene. The CDR3 coding sequence is TGTGCCAGTAGTAATAACCGGGACAGAGTTTTCTATGGCTACACCTTC. Translation gives CASSNNRDRVFYGYTF.

The J gene is TRBJ2-2, the V gene TRBV14, with TRBD1 identical over 7 bases. Germline V gene data show CDR1 as SGHDN and CDR2 as FVKESK. The CDR3 consists of 15 residues. V shed 4 bases and J 7 bases; nucleotides not matched to a gene: 9. CDR3 nucleotides: TGTGCCAGCAGCCCTCCCGGGACAGTGGGCGGGGAGCTGTTTTTT. It encodes CASSPPGTVGGELFF.

The rearrangement joins TRBV30 to TRBJ2-7; no clear D. The CDR3 loop spans 12 amino acids. The ends were cut back, 0 bases at V and 6 bases at J, with 9 bases in the middle. Germline V lookup: CDR1 GTSNPN, CDR2 SVGIG (reference sequence). CDR3 residues: CAWSVLRAEQYF. CDR3 nucleotide sequence: TGTGCCTGGAGTGTACTACGAGCCGAGCAGTACTTC.

The V gene is TRBV18, the J gene TRBJ1-4, with 9 bases identical to TRBD1. The junction had 6 bases not matched to a gene; V was cut back by 0 bases and J by 7 bases. Germline loops: CDR1 KGHSH, CDR2 LQKENI. CDR3 size: 16 residues. The CDR3 protein is CASSPPAGTGIEKLFF. For the CDR3, the DNA is TGTGCCAGCTCACCACCGGCCGGGACAGGGATTGAAAAACTGTTTTTT.